This entry features one TCR beta chain sequence. Which antigen it targets is not known. No base qualities exist here, and no much larger clone lies one base off it. The sample belongs to a study of cytomegalovirus exposure and HLA in healthy donors (dated by TCRdb to 2015 to 2018). Describing the broader study: An earlier analysis of roughly 500 of the donors reported 250 to 300 Gb of sequence data and some 120 million unique TCR beta sequences from 150 million to 200 million T cells. Roughly 300 gigabases of sequencing data and approximately 84 million unique TCR sequences were included in an early release covering roughly 600 HLA-typed donors. Of the roughly 390 genotyped donors, around 81% fell in the genetic ancestry cluster associated with self-reported Caucasian donors. The aim of the study was to test whether cataloging public T cell receptors could identify signatures of past pathogen exposure. Using immunosequencing, the study profiled T cell repertoires from around 670 subjects and related those repertoires to cytomegalovirus serostatus. Besides the first cohort of roughly 640 subjects, a separate validation cohort made up of 120 different subjects was used. To predict cytomegalovirus infection status, the study brought together high-throughput TCR immunosequencing, statistical association of individual TCRs with disease status, and machine learning. A later analysis re-examined previously published TCR beta repertoires from just over 650 donors and added high-resolution HLA genotyping to investigate patterns of TCR occurrence. Rather than using new phenotypic data, the later analysis identified candidate immune exposures from TCR beta sequences and from how often those sequences occurred across donors. An earlier analysis of 587 of the donors used high-throughput TCR beta sequencing to judge whether each TCR beta V gene segment behaved as functional or pseudogenic. Alongside the repertoire data, information on donor age, sex, ethnicity and CMV serostatus was compiled. In a later genetic analysis, genome-wide SNP genotypes for about three fifths of the 666 donors were used, and that subset was treated as a discovery cohort. All discovery cohort repertoires had been generated using a single sequencing platform. Class I and class II HLA loci were covered by the typing at four-digit resolution. Typing coverage varied by locus: roughly 620-640 donors for A, B, C, DRB1 and DQB1; roughly 510 for DQA1; about 600 for DPA1; more than 450 for DPB1. Four to six DR-DQ haplotypes were handled as single units for association and clustering, since linkage in the cohort was strong. Among around 400 genotyped donors of the cohort, an average of approximately 200,000 unique TCR beta nucleotide sequences was sequenced per donor, of which 15% to 20% were non-productive. Overall results and qualifications from the work: In vitro tests confirmed that three of the cytomegalovirus-associated TCR beta chains recognize cytomegalovirus antigens. In an earlier analysis of 500 to 650 of the donors, most TCR beta V segments appeared in productive rearrangements about 87% or about 30% of the time, broadly matching IMGT annotations. A total of 150 to 200 TCR beta chains were listed by the study as associated with cytomegalovirus. A further reported finding was that TCR beta sequences accurately predicted the HLA-A and HLA-B alleles for most subjects in the first cohort. Linkage disequilibrium might explain the correlated functional status among segregating V segments, but an unknown experimental factor could not be ruled out. According to the authors, the approach could potentially be generalized to other disease states and immunological phenotypes. In this cohort, only TCR beta chains were sequenced, and detectable features were limited by the absence of alpha or paired-chain data. The 87-base-pair reads could not distinguish some IMGT-functional V segments, including TRBV6-2 and TRBV6-3, so those segments were excluded. Compared with the 666-donor mean, donors in an Asian-associated ancestry cluster had fewer N-insertions in productive TCRs, according to a later genetic analysis. Most CMV-associated TCR beta chains appeared to be HLA-restricted in a later analysis, and the HLA associations seemed to be driven largely by CMV exposure. An association between a missense DCLRE1C variant and V-gene and J-gene trimming of TCR beta chains was found in a later genetic analysis and replicated in an independent cohort. In both the original and validation cohorts, the classifier was reported to diagnose cytomegalovirus status with high specificity and sensitivity. A later analysis reported that several top co-occurrence clusters appeared linked to parvovirus B19, influenza, CMV and Epstein-Barr virus. Because HLA typing was unavailable for some donors at each locus, only the typed subset was used in association tests. Strong co-occurrence of HLA alleles, especially DR and DQ, made assigning TCR associations to individual alleles difficult. Immune exposure information for the cohort was limited to CMV serostatus. In a later analysis, some 17,000 TCR beta sequences were associated with specific HLA alleles at a false discovery rate of 0.05. In a later analysis, the rate of TCR association differed among HLA loci, with DRB1 alleles having the most associated TCRs and HLA-C alleles having the fewest. Because counts were too low, about 15 rarely observed V segments, including chromosome 9 orphons, were left out of the earlier analysis of some 600 of the donors. Most TCR sequences were seen in very few donors, while some public TCRs were found in many individuals. A later analysis found that HLA-associated TCR beta chains were more clonally expanded and had lower generation probabilities than equally common non-associated chains. The presence/absence analyses assumed that sequencing depth was roughly uniform across donors, and that assumption may not be true. A cluster of highly shared sequence variants was judged likely to represent a technical artifact of the sequencing pipeline.

In total, approximately 700 healthy bone marrow donors made up the cohort. All cohort members were sampled while nominally healthy, although unrecorded immune exposures were likely present. The donor tested CMV seropositive and was one of the 289 seropositive cohort members. Each donor provided a peripheral blood sample, and peripheral blood mononuclear cells were used for TCR beta sequencing. Genomic DNA extraction from the blood cell samples was performed with the Qiagen DNeasy Blood Extraction Kit. The CDR3 runs 14 amino acids, cysteine and phenylalanine included. Only CDR3 DNA is held: 42 bases, read in frame from base 1. V has 3 bases trimmed and J has 5 bases trimmed; junction bases matching no gene number 6. According to the germline V gene, CDR1 reads MNHNS and CDR2 reads SASEGT. Libraries were constructed by the immunoSEQ multiplex PCR assay. For the multiplex PCR, a mixture combining 60 forward primers for TCR Vbeta segments and 13 reverse primers for TCR Jbeta segments was used. A multiplex PCR assay on genomic DNA amplified the CDR3 region of rearranged TCR beta genes. The Illumina HiSeq System was used to sequence the amplified TCR beta libraries as 87-base-pair reads. The original pipeline was this. A later analysis tallied around 87 million unique TCR beta chains across the 610 or so repertoires, and about 12 million of those chains were shared by two or more donors. To remove PCR and sequencing errors, raw reads were error-corrected and collapsed into unique sequences using a nearest-neighbor algorithm that merged closely related sequences. Alignment of CDR3 sequences to IMGT reference sequences was used to assign V, D and J gene segments. For a sequence to be retained, a match of at least six nucleotides to both a V gene segment and a J gene segment was required. Rearrangements were called productive when the CDR3 lacked stop codons and stayed in frame with V and J; all others were non-productive. CDR3 was defined by IMGT convention, running from the second conserved V-encoded cysteine to the conserved J-encoded phenylalanine. In an earlier analysis of 587 of the donors, sequences lacking an unambiguous match to a single V gene segment were excluded. In an earlier analysis of several hundred of the donors, a V segment was called functional when productive rearrangements were above 56.7%, and segregating when the standard deviation between donors exceeded 5%. To diagnose cytomegalovirus status from the catalog of TCR beta chain sequences, a statistical classification framework was built. V and J gene assignment, in a later analysis, came from comparing TCR nucleotide sequences with IMGT/GENE-DB human TR gene sequences. The TCRdist pipeline was used in a later analysis to assign CDR3 sequences and most-parsimonious VDJ recombination scenarios. A later analysis defined each TCR beta chain by its CDR3 amino acid sequence plus V-gene family, and excluded reads lacking a unique V-gene family. To address suspected cross-contamination and a sequencing artifact, a later analysis removed under 600 highly shared, low-generation-probability nucleotide sequences. In a later analysis, a clonal expansion index was calculated for each public chain from normalized within-repertoire ranks of inferred template counts. In a later analysis, generation probabilities were computed using a VDJ recombination model fitted to out-of-frame rearrangements, and the results were checked against IGoR. A later analysis scored TCR-TCR, TCR-HLA and TCR-CMV co-occurrence with hypergeometric tests, applying a repertoire-size bias correction to TCR pairs. In a later analysis, false discovery rates were estimated by permuting HLA or CMV assignments 20 times. In a later analysis, co-occurring TCRs were grouped using DBSCAN, and TCRdist sequence similarity was added for clustering within HLA-allele-positive subsets. Repertoires with fewer than 30,000 or more than 120,000 public chains were left out of co-occurrence clustering, as were about five repertoires with anomalous nucleotide sharing. TCRdb retrieved this table from immuneACCESS and kept in-frame rearrangements only. Not all clones are present; in checked studies, unresolved V genes account for under half, and no reason is known for the remainder. V and J calls and clone size follow that table, whereas D and trimming were derived from the DNA. The sample profile shows about 140,000 clones; just under 85% of them were found once. More than 9.5% of the sample is in the top ten clones.

The material sequenced was PBMCs. This TCR was recovered from a woman in her fifties or sixties in good health and CMV-seropositive. The chain joins TRBV6-1 to TRBJ2-7; TRBD1 agrees with 8 junctional bases. The bases read TGTGCCAGCAGTGAGAACAGGGGGTGGGACGAGCAGTACTTC. This gives the protein CASSENRGWDEQYF.